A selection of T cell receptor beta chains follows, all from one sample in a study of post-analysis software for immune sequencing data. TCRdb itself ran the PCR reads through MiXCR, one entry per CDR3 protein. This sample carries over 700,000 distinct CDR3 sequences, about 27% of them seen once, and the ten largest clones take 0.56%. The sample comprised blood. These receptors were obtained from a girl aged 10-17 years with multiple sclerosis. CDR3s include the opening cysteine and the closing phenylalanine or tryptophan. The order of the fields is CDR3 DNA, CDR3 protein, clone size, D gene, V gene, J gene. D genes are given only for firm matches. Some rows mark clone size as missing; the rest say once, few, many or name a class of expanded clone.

TGTGCCAGCAGCCCCCCGGCCGTGATGGGGAGTGAGCAGTACTTC,CASSPPAVMGSEQYF,many,.,TRBV7-2,TRBJ2-7
TGTGCCAGCAGCCAAGGAGGTAGCACAGATACGCAGTATTTT,CASSQGGSTDTQYF,many,.,TRBV3-1,TRBJ2-3
TGTGCCAGCAGCCGGGACAGGGGGTCGCCTAATGAAAAACGGTTTTTT,CASSRDRGSPNEKRFF,.,TRBD1,TRBV7-2,TRBJ1-4
TGTGCCAGCTCACCATACCCCCTGGGGGAGCAGTACTTC,CASSPYPLGEQYF,.,.,TRBV18,TRBJ2-7
TGCGCCAGCAGCCAAGGGACAGGGGCCAGAGAGGGCTACACCTTC,CASSQGTGAREGYTF,.,TRBD1,TRBV4-3,TRBJ1-2
TGTGCCAGCAGTTTCTCCGGGACTAGCGGACAAGAGACCCAGTACTTC,CASSFSGTSGQETQYF,.,TRBD2,TRBV6-5,TRBJ2-5
TGTGCCAGCAGCTCCCGCGTCGAGACCCAGTACTTC,CASSSRVETQYF,.,.,TRBV7-9,TRBJ2-5
TGTGCCAGCAGCTTAGGGACAGGACGGCCCCAGCATTTT,CASSLGTGRPQHF,.,TRBD1,TRBV7-9,TRBJ1-5
TGCAGCCTAGGGGCCGCACGGGCCTACAATGAGCAGTTCTTC,CSLGAARAYNEQFF,many,.,TRBV29-1,TRBJ2-1
TGTGCCAGCAGGTATCAGGGAACCTACGAGCAGTACTTC,CASRYQGTYEQYF,.,.,TRBV7-2,TRBJ2-7
TGTGCCAGCAGTTTATTCCCGACAGGGGGCACGGGGGAGCAGTACTTC,CASSLFPTGGTGEQYF,few,TRBD1,TRBV28,TRBJ2-7
TGCAGTGCTCCCCACGACGTGGAGACCCAGTACTTC,CSAPHDVETQYF,.,.,TRBV20-1,TRBJ2-5
TGTGCCATCAGCGACCTAGGGGTAGCGGGAAACAATGAGCAGTTCTTC,CAISDLGVAGNNEQFF,few,TRBD2,TRBV10-3,TRBJ2-1
TGTGCCAGCAGCTCCGTGGGGGCCACCGGGGAGCTGTTTTTT,CASSSVGATGELFF,.,.,TRBV5-4,TRBJ2-2
TGCAGCGTTGAATATCTAGCGGGAGGGCCAGGGGAGCAGTTCTTC,CSVEYLAGGPGEQFF,few,TRBD2,TRBV29-1,TRBJ2-1
TGTGCCAGCAGTTTTGTATCGAGCGTCCAAGAGACCCAGTACTTC,CASSFVSSVQETQYF,.,.,TRBV12-3/TRBV12-4,TRBJ2-5
TGTGCCAGCAGGTCCGGGGCAGGGAACTACGAGCAGTACTTC,CASRSGAGNYEQYF,few,.,TRBV6-5,TRBJ2-7
TGTGCCAGCAGCTTGGTCGGTCGGACAGGGACTAACGAGCAGTACTTC,CASSLVGRTGTNEQYF,few,.,TRBV5-5,TRBJ2-7
TGTGCCAGCAGCCCCGAAAAAACATGGGCTAGCGGGAGTGGAGGAGAGACCCAGTACTTC,CASSPEKTWASGSGGETQYF,.,TRBD2,TRBV7-9,TRBJ2-5
TGCAGTGCTAGAGGTCCGCGGGAGTGGTCCTACAATGAGCAGTTCTTC,CSARGPREWSYNEQFF,few,TRBD2,TRBV20-1,TRBJ2-1
TGTGCCAGCAGCCAACTCCTTGGCCAAGAGATCCAGTACTTC,CASSQLLGQEIQYF,.,.,TRBV14,TRBJ2-7
TGTGCCAGCAGCCAAACTCCAGGGACCGGGGAGCTGTTTTTT,CASSQTPGTGELFF,once,.,TRBV11-2,TRBJ2-2
TGTGCCAGCAGTCCCCTCGGCCCAAATACGCAGTATTTT,CASSPLGPNTQYF,.,.,TRBV12-3/TRBV12-4,TRBJ2-3
TGTGCCAGCAGCCTGAAACAGTTCAGCGGGGAGACCCAGTTCTTC,CASSLKQFSGETQFF,.,TRBD2,TRBV7-2,TRBJ2-1
TGCAGCGTTGAACCCCAGGGAGCGGGGTATGGCTACACCTTC,CSVEPQGAGYGYTF,few,.,TRBV29-1,TRBJ1-2
TGTGCCAGCAACGTCAATGGGGCTGGCCAGCCCCAGCATTTT,CASNVNGAGQPQHF,.,.,TRBV12-3/TRBV12-4,TRBJ1-5
TGCAGTGCCCCAGACAGGGACCCAACAGATACGCAGTATTTT,CSAPDRDPTDTQYF,many,TRBD1,TRBV20-1,TRBJ2-3
TGTGCCACCCGCGGCGGGGTAGGCAATCAGCCCCAGCATTTT,CATRGGVGNQPQHF,.,.,TRBV10-3,TRBJ1-5
TGTGCCAGCAGCCCGACGGGTGGGGCCGACGTCCTGACTTTC,CASSPTGGADVLTF,few,.,TRBV27,TRBJ2-6
TGTGCCATCAGTGAGCCCGCCACCGGGGGTGAAAAACTGTTTTTT,CAISEPATGGEKLFF,.,.,TRBV10-3,TRBJ1-4
TGTGCCAGCAGTTCCAACAGGGGGCCGGAGACCCAGTACTTC,CASSSNRGPETQYF,.,TRBD1,TRBV12-3/TRBV12-4,TRBJ2-5
TGCAGTGCTAGAGATCGGCGGAACACCGGGGAGCTGTTTTTT,CSARDRRNTGELFF,.,.,TRBV20-1,TRBJ2-2
TGTGCCAGCAGTGAGGGGGTCGCGACATCCTACGAGCAGTACTTC,CASSEGVATSYEQYF,.,.,TRBV3-1,TRBJ2-7
TGTGCCAGCAGCGGCCTGGTGGGGGGAAGGAAAGAAAAACTGTTTTTT,CASSGLVGGRKEKLFF,.,.,TRBV5-5,TRBJ1-4
TGTGCCAGCAGCTTATTCACAGGCTCAACAGATACGCAGTATTTT,CASSLFTGSTDTQYF,.,.,TRBV7-2,TRBJ2-3
TGTACCAGCAGCCCGGGACAGCCCGGGGGATGGGACACTGAAGCTTTCTTT,CTSSPGQPGGWDTEAFF,once,TRBD1,TRBV7-9,TRBJ1-1
TGTGCCAGCAGAGCGCTGACCGGGACGGGGGCCTACAATGAGCAGTTCTTC,CASRALTGTGAYNEQFF,few,.,TRBV28,TRBJ2-1
TGCAGTGCTAAGGCGACAGGGAGAGAGACCCAGTACTTC,CSAKATGRETQYF,few,TRBD1,TRBV20-1,TRBJ2-5
TGTGTTACTAGCGGGGTAAACACAGATACGCAGTATTTT,CVTSGVNTDTQYF,.,TRBD2,TRBV28,TRBJ2-3
TGTGCCAGCAGCTTATCAACGTACCAAGAGACCCAGTACTTC,CASSLSTYQETQYF,few,.,TRBV7-9,TRBJ2-5
TGTGCCAGCAGCGGACTAGCGGGACAGGGGGAGCTGTTTTTT,CASSGLAGQGELFF,.,TRBD2,TRBV6-4,TRBJ2-2